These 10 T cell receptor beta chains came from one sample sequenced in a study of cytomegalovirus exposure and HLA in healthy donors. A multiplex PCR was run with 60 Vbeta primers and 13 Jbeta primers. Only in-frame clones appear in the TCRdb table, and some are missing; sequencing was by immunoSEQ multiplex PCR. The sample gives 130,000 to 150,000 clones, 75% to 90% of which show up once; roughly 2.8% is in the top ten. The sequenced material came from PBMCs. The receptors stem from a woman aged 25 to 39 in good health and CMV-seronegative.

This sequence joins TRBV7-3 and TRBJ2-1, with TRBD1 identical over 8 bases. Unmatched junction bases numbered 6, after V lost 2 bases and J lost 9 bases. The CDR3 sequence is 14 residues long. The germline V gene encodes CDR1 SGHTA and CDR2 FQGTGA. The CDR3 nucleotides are TGTGCCAGCAGCTTAGGGACAGGAGGTAGTGAGCAGTTCTTC. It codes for CASSLGTGGSEQFF.

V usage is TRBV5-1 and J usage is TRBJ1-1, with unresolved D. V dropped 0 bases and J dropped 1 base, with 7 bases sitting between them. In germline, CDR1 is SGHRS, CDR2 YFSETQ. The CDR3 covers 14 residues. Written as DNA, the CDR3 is TGCGCCAGCAGCTTGGAGCCGGGGAACACTGAAGCTTTCTTT. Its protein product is CASSLEPGNTEAFF.

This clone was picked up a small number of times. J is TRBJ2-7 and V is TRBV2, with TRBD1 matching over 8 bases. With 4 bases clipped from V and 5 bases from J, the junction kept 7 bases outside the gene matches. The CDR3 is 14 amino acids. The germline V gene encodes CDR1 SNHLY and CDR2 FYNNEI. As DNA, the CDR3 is TGTGCCAGCAGTGGGGGACAGGCTCCCCACGAGCAGTACTTC. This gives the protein CASSGGQAPHEQYF.

The CDR3 here is CASSFGEGTGEQFF. The CDR3 region has the DNA TGTGCCAGCAGCTTCGGGGAGGGGACGGGTGAGCAGTTCTTC. This chain uses TRBV7-2 with TRBJ2-1; 7 bases match TRBD2. The germline CDR1 and CDR2 sequences are SGHTA and FQGNSA. The CDR3 length is 14 residues. J gave up 9 bases and V 3 bases, and 8 bases lay outside the gene matches.

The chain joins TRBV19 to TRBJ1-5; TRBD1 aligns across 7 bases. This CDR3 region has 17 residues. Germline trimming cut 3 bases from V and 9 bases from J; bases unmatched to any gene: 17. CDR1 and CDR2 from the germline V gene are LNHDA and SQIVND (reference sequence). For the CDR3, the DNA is TGTGCCAGTAGTATTAGGACAGGCCGCTCCAACATATTGCCCCAGCATTTT. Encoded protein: CASSIRTGRSNILPQHF.

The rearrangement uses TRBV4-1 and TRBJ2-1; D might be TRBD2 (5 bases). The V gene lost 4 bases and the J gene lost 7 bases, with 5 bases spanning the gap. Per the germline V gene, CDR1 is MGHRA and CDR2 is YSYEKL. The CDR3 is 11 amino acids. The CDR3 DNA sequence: TGCGCCAGCAGCCCGGGGAATGAGCAGTTCTTC. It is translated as CASSPGNEQFF.

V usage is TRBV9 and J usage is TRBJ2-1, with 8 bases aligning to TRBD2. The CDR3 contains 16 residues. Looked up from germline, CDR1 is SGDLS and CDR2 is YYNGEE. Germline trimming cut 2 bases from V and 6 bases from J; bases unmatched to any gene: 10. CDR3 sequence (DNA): TGTGCCAGCAGCGTCGGGGGCGGGAGCGGGAGCAATGAGCAGTTCTTC. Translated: CASSVGGGSGSNEQFF.

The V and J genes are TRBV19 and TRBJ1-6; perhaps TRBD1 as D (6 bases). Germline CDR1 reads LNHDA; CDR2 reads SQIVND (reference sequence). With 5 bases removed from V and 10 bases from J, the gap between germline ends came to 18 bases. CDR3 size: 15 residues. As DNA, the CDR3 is TGTGCCAGTAGTTTTGCACAGGGTCTGGGATCACCCCTCCACTTT. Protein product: CASSFAQGLGSPLHF. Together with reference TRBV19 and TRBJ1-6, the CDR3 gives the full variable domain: DGGITQSPKYLFRKEGQNVTLSCEQNLNHDAMYWYRQDPGQGLRLIYYSQIVNDFQKGDIAEGYSVSREKKESFPLTVTSAQKNPTAFYLCASSFAQGLGSPLHFGNGTRLTVT.

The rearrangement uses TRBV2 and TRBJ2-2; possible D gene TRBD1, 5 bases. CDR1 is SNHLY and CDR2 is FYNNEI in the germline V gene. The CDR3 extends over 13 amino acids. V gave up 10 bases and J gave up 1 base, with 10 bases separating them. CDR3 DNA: TGTGCCACCTTGACAGAGAACACCGGGGAGCTGTTTTTT. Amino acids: CATLTENTGELFF.

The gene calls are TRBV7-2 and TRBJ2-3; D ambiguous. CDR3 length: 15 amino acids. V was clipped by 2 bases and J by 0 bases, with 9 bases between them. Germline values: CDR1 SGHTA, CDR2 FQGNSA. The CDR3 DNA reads TGTGCCAGCAGCTTACGGAGAGGAAGCACAGATACGCAGTATTTT. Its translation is CASSLRRGSTDTQYF.